These 6 T cell receptor beta chains share one sample of origin, sequenced in a study of cytomegalovirus exposure and HLA in healthy donors. The PCR ran on 60 Vbeta and 13 Jbeta primers. Data came from immunoSEQ multiplex PCR; TCRdb stores just in-frame clones and leaves some out. Here the sample table reports 40,000 to 60,000 clones. The sequenced sample was PBMCs. The receptor source for this set is a female donor in good health and CMV-seronegative.

The DNA for the CDR3 is TGCGCCAGCAGCCAAGGGTCCGGGACAGCAAACTATGGCTACACCTTC. Translated, it gives CASSQGSGTANYGYTF. V is TRBV4-1 and J is TRBJ1-2, with 7 bases matching TRBD1. The junction had 7 bases not matched to a gene; V was cut back by 1 base and J by 2 bases. Germline-derived CDR1 and CDR2 are MGHRA and YSYEKL. The CDR3 consists of 16 residues.

The CDR3: CASSPDRLTGELFF. The DNA of the CDR3 is TGTGCCAGCTCACCGGACAGACTCACCGGGGAGCTGTTTTTT. The chain links TRBV18 to TRBJ2-2; possibly TRBD1 for D (6 bases). The CDR3 is made up of 14 amino acids. V was pared by 3 bases and J by 4 bases, with 9 bases between. The V gene's germline CDR1 is KGHSH and CDR2 LQKENI.

The chain couples TRBV18 to TRBJ1-5; perhaps TRBD1 as D (6 bases). The CDR3 is 14 residues long. Looked up from germline, CDR1 is KGHSH and CDR2 is LQKENI. V was shortened by 6 bases and J by 7 bases, with 16 bases between the two germline ends. CDR3 bases: TGTGCCAGCTCCCCAAGACAGGAAGGACAGCCCCAGCATTTT. It specifies CASSPRQEGQPQHF.

DNA of the CDR3: TGTGCCAGCAGCTACGGGGGGGCGGGTCCAGATACGCAGTATTTT. As protein: CASSYGGAGPDTQYF. The chain joins TRBV7-2 to TRBJ2-3; 8 nucleotides line up with TRBD2. The V gene's germline CDR1 is SGHTA and CDR2 FQGNSA. V was clipped by 4 bases and J by 4 bases; unmatched bases: 7. The CDR3 runs 15 residues. Supplemented by reference TRBV7-2 and TRBJ2-3, the full variable domain reads GAGVSQSPSNKVTEKGKDVELRCDPISGHTALYWYRQSLGQGLEFLIYFQGNSAPDKSGLPSDRFSAERTGGSVSTLTIQRTQQEDSAVYLCASSYGGAGPDTQYFGPGTRLTVL.

The chain links TRBV25-1 to TRBJ2-1, with TRBD2 identical over 8 bases. This CDR3 is built from 17 residues. The V gene end was trimmed by 6 bases and the J gene end by 9 bases; junction bases not matched to a gene: 19. CDR1 is MGHDK, CDR2 SYGVNS, per germline. The CDR3 nucleotides read TGTGCCAGCAGCGGGTGGGGGACTAGTGGCCCCCCGGGTGAGCAGTTCTTC. It specifies CASSGWGTSGPPGEQFF.

The chain combines TRBV18 with TRBJ2-5; D uncertain. This CDR3 region has 13 residues. The V gene's germline CDR1 is KGHSH and CDR2 LQKENI. V lost 2 bases, J lost 5 bases, and 9 bases lay in between. The CDR3 coding sequence is TGTGCCAGCTCACCAGGGCAGACGGAGACCCAGTACTTC. Translation gives CASSPGQTETQYF.